This record looks at one T cell receptor (beta chain) sequence and its context. Its antigen is as yet unknown. The source of the sample is a study of PD-1 blockade in classical Hodgkin lymphoma. Sequenced by immunoSEQ multiplex PCR; TCRdb stores in-frame clones only, minus some. Found here are under 50,000 clones, 66% of them singletons; the top ten hold 3% to 3.5%. Study-wide results and limits: Reported findings placed baseline TCR diversity lower in newly diagnosed patients (compared with healthy donors).

J lost 1 base, V lost 3 bases, and 8 bases had no gene match. The V gene's germline CDR1 is KGHSH and CDR2 LQKENI. The CDR3 runs to 16 residues. The time point denotes: cycle 4 day 1 (C4D1), after more than five weeks of nivolumab. All the patients suffered relapse after autologous stem cell transplantation, and brentuximab vedotin exposure differed. This clonotype was sampled from a human donor with classical Hodgkin lymphoma. The chain is built from TRBV18 and TRBJ1-1; 7 nucleotides align to TRBD1. The sample consisted of peripheral blood mononuclear cells (PBMCs), taken before the fourth cycle of nivolumab. The CDR3 loop is CASSPQLGQTNTEAFF. In nucleotides, the CDR3 is TGTGCCAGCTCACCGCAACTGGGACAGACGAACACTGAAGCTTTCTTT.